Following are 16 T cell receptor beta chains from one sample sequenced in a study of blood T cell repertoires in COVID-19 (dated by TCRdb to about 2020). The library came from the immunoSEQ multiplex PCR assay. What TCRdb holds here is the immuneACCESS table cut down to in-frame rearrangements. Part of the clones is not present; checked against another copy, under half of the missing clones reflect an unresolved V gene, and the others are unexplained. In this sample the table shows about 280,000 clones, almost 85% of which occur a single time. The ten largest clones take up less than 6.5% of the sample. The specimen sequenced was peripheral blood. Receptors were obtained from a man aged 45 to 65 with active or convalescent COVID-19.

The V gene is TRBV19, the J gene TRBJ1-1; 9 nucleotides agree with TRBD1. The CDR3 covers 13 residues. Losses at the gene ends were 11 bases for V and 3 bases for J; bases not matched to a gene: 7. Germline CDR1 is LNHDA and CDR2 is SQIVND (reference sequence). The CDR3 region has the DNA TGTGCCTGCAGTCGACAGGGGGACACTGAAGCTTTCTTT. This codes for CACSRQGDTEAFF.

The chain carries TRBV6-5 and TRBJ1-1, with 11 bases matching TRBD1. V shed 7 bases and J 4 bases; nucleotides not matched to a gene: 5. The length of the CDR3 is 14 residues. Germline lookup yields CDR1 MNHEY and CDR2 SVGAGI. This chain's CDR3 is CASIRDRGSTEAFF. CDR3 nucleotides: TGTGCCAGCATTAGGGACAGGGGGTCCACTGAAGCTTTCTTT.

This sequence joins TRBV7-8 and TRBJ2-7; no firm D call. The germline V gene encodes CDR1 SGHVS and CDR2 FQNEAQ. Trimming removed 2 bases at V and 4 bases at J, with 6 bases between. There are 12 residues in the CDR3. This CDR3 is CASSLTRYEQYF. CDR3 sequence (DNA): TGTGCCAGCAGCTTAACGAGGTACGAGCAGTACTTC.

This clone was observed a handful of times. The V call is TRBV4-3, the J call TRBJ2-1; 8 nucleotides agree with TRBD2. V shed 1 base and J 11 bases; nucleotides not matched to a gene: 16. This CDR3 spans 17 amino acids. Germline loops: CDR1 LGHNA, CDR2 YSLEER. CDR3 DNA sequence: TGCGCCAGCAGCCAAGTTGCGACGGGAGGGCCAGCTCGCCAGCAGTTCTTC. This gives the protein CASSQVATGGPARQQFF.

V and J are TRBV29-1 and TRBJ1-1; unclear D gene. The CDR3 consists of 14 residues. Per the germline V gene, CDR1 is SQVTM and CDR2 is ANQGSEA. V was trimmed by 6 bases and J by 2 bases, leaving 16 bases between them. For the CDR3, the DNA is TGCAGCGTGGAAAGCCGGGTCTCAAACACTGAAGCTTTCTTT. Translating it yields CSVESRVSNTEAFF.

The rearrangement joins TRBV7-8 to TRBJ2-5; no clear D gene. V was shortened by 3 bases and J by 1 base, with 6 bases between the two germline ends. This CDR3 comprises 13 residues. Germline V gives CDR1 SGHVS, CDR2 FQNEAQ. The CDR3 reads CASSFDIQETQYF. In DNA, the CDR3 is TGTGCCAGCAGCTTTGACATCCAAGAGACCCAGTACTTC.

This clone was counted a single time. The CDR3 nucleotides are TGCGCCAGCAGCCAACTAGCGGGAGGGGGTGAGACCCAGTACTTC. Translated: CASSQLAGGGETQYF. V gene TRBV4-1 combines with J gene TRBJ2-5; 12 bases match TRBD2. The CDR3 has 15 amino acids. After removal of 2 bases from V and 5 bases from J, the junction contained 3 bases not matched to a gene. The germline V gene has CDR1 MGHRA and CDR2 YSYEKL.

The chain links TRBV5-6 to TRBJ2-1, with 7 bases fitting TRBD1. V shed 4 bases, J shed 11 bases, and the junction held 9 bases outside the gene matches. This CDR3 has 13 residues. Germline CDR1 SGHDT, CDR2 YYEEEE. The CDR3 region is CASSAIRDSQQFF. For the CDR3, the DNA is TGTGCCAGCAGCGCAATACGGGACAGCCAGCAGTTCTTC.

The chain has TRBV6-1 and TRBJ2-1; tentative D call: TRBD1 (6 bases). CDR1 MNHNS and CDR2 SASEGT come from the germline V gene. There are 16 residues in the CDR3. V lost 4 bases and J 3 bases, leaving 16 bases between the germline ends. The CDR3 DNA reads TGTGCCAGCAGTGGGAGAACGGGACACGGCTACAATGAGCAGTTCTTC. Protein product: CASSGRTGHGYNEQFF.

This clone came up a few times. The chain combines TRBV27 with TRBJ2-3; possible D gene TRBD2, 5 bases. V lost 8 bases and J 4 bases, leaving 13 bases between the germline ends. Germline V lookup: CDR1 MNHEY, CDR2 SMNVEV (reference sequence). The CDR3 sequence is 13 residues long. Written as DNA, the CDR3 is TGTGCCAGCCTTGACTACGGGGCAGATACGCAGTATTTT. This sequence encodes CASLDYGADTQYF.

The chain is built from TRBV5-4 and TRBJ2-1; 8 bases align to TRBD2. The junction had 10 bases not matched to a gene; V was cut back by 3 bases and J by 8 bases. Germline loops: CDR1 SGHNT, CDR2 YYREEE (reference sequence). The CDR3 runs 15 residues. For the CDR3, the DNA is TGTGCCAGCAGCTCGGCCGGGGGGGGGCGAGATGAGCAGTTCTTC. Amino acids: CASSSAGGGRDEQFF.

The J gene is TRBJ2-5, the V gene TRBV7-3, with D hard to call. Germline V gene lookup returns CDR1 SGHTA and CDR2 FQGTGA. The V end was cut by 5 bases, the J end by 2 bases, with 9 bases between. This CDR3 has 13 residues. The CDR3 spells CASSQLLQETQYF. CDR3 coding DNA: TGTGCCAGCAGCCAACTTTTACAAGAGACCCAGTACTTC.

The V and J genes are TRBV15 and TRBJ2-7; 11 nucleotides match TRBD2. Germline CDR1 is LNHNV and CDR2 is YYDKDF (reference sequence). CDR3 length equals 14 residues. The V segment lost 0 bases and the J segment 9 bases; nucleotides outside the gene matches: 4. This CDR3 reads CATSRETSGSRQYF. The CDR3 DNA is TGTGCCACCAGCAGAGAAACTAGCGGGAGCAGGCAGTACTTC.

The V call is TRBV28, the J call TRBJ1-6, with 7 positions matching TRBD1. The CDR3 is 15 residues long. Germline CDR1 is MDHEN and CDR2 is SYDVKM. Germline trimming cut 2 bases from V and 11 bases from J; bases unmatched to any gene: 9. The CDR3, as DNA: TGTGCCAGCAGTTTAAGACACAGGGGAGAGACACCCCTCCACTTT. This translates into CASSLRHRGETPLHF.

The chain is built from TRBV7-3 and TRBJ2-7; TRBD1 agrees at 8 bases. The CDR3 consists of 13 residues. V lost 5 bases to trimming and J lost 5 bases; unmatched junction nucleotides: 5. Germline CDR1 is SGHTA and CDR2 is FQGTGA. CDR3 bases: TGTGCCAGCAGCCCCACAGGGGGTGACGAGCAGTACTTC. This gives the protein CASSPTGGDEQYF.

The V call is TRBV4-1, the J call TRBJ1-2; 7 bases align to TRBD1. This CDR3 has 15 amino acids. CDR1 MGHRA and CDR2 YSYEKL come from the germline V gene. J gave up 7 bases and V 0 bases, and 8 bases lay outside the gene matches. The CDR3 DNA reads as TGCGCCAGCAGCCAAGAGGACACAGGGGTGCGTGGCTACACCTTC. Translating gives CASSQEDTGVRGYTF.